This passage covers 18 T cell receptor beta chains from one sample sequenced in a study of T cell responses to AZD1222 COVID-19 vaccine. TCRdb keeps only in-frame clones here, not all; method: immunoSEQ multiplex PCR. The data hold about 100,000 clones, with around 87% observed a single time. The material was peripheral blood, obtained on day 0 of AZD1222 vaccination. The receptors originated from an adult in good health.

V and J are TRBV29-1 and TRBJ1-1; 8 bases line up with TRBD1. The CDR3 covers 15 residues. V shed 5 bases and J 1 base; nucleotides not matched to a gene: 9. CDR1 and CDR2 from the germline V gene are SQVTM and ANQGSEA. The CDR3 reads CSVSKVQGGNTEAFF. The CDR3 nucleotides read TGCAGCGTTTCTAAGGTACAGGGGGGGAACACTGAAGCTTTCTTT.

In DNA form, the CDR3 reads TGTGCCAGCTCACCAACACAGGAGACCGGGGAGCTGTTTTTT. This gives the protein CASSPTQETGELFF. This chain joins TRBV18 and TRBJ2-2; a possible D gene is TRBD1 (5 bases). V was shortened by 2 bases and J by 5 bases, with 9 bases between the two germline ends. The CDR3 is made up of 14 amino acids. The V gene's germline CDR1 is KGHSH and CDR2 LQKENI.

The genes are TRBV7-2 and TRBJ1-6, with 7 bases that match TRBD1. V trimming: 4 bases; J trimming: 4 bases; junction bases outside the gene matches: 4. The CDR3 spans 15 residues. Germline CDR1 and CDR2: SGHTA and FQGNSA. The CDR3 here is CASSSPTGYNSPLHF. In DNA, the CDR3 is TGTGCCAGCAGCTCCCCGACAGGGTATAATTCACCCCTCCACTTT.

The chain is built from TRBV5-5 and TRBJ1-2; TRBD1 might be the D (6 bases). The germline V gene encodes CDR1 SGHKS and CDR2 YYEKEE (reference sequence). V was pared by 0 bases and J by 8 bases, with 23 bases between. The CDR3 is 17 residues long. The CDR3 here is CASSLATGGGSPVGYTF. DNA of the CDR3: TGTGCCAGCAGCTTGGCTACCGGGGGCGGTAGTCCGGTCGGCTACACCTTC.

The chain joins TRBV6-4 to TRBJ2-3, with 7 positions matching TRBD1. The CDR3 totals 14 residues. CDR1 and CDR2 (germline): MRHNA, SNTAGT. V lost 5 bases to trimming and J lost 2 bases; unmatched junction nucleotides: 4. This chain's CDR3 is CASSSGTDTDTQYF. For the CDR3, the DNA is TGTGCCAGCAGTTCCGGGACAGACACAGATACGCAGTATTTT.

This clone was found a few times. The rearrangement joins TRBV5-6 to TRBJ2-7; 10 bases match TRBD1. The junction had 9 bases not matched to a gene; V was cut back by 3 bases and J by 6 bases. CDR1 is SGHDT, CDR2 YYEEEE, per germline. The CDR3 has 15 amino acids. For the CDR3, the DNA is TGTGCCAGCAGCTCGGGAGGGACAGGGGCCCCCGAGCAGTACTTC. Protein: CASSSGGTGAPEQYF.

V and J are TRBV7-2 and TRBJ1-5, with D possibly being TRBD1 (5 bases). This CDR3 has 15 amino acids. Per the germline V gene, CDR1 is SGHTA and CDR2 is FQGNSA. The ends were cut back, 4 bases at V and 3 bases at J, with 13 bases in the middle. The CDR3 sequence: CASSSLPTANQPQHF. In DNA, the CDR3 is TGTGCCAGCAGCTCCCTCCCGACAGCCAATCAGCCCCAGCATTTT. The whole variable domain, remainder taken from reference TRBV7-2 and TRBJ1-5, is GAGVSQSPSNKVTEKGKDVELRCDPISGHTALYWYRQSLGQGLEFLIYFQGNSAPDKSGLPSDRFSAERTGGSVSTLTIQRTQQEDSAVYLCASSSLPTANQPQHFGDGTRLSIL.

Here the CDR3 reads CASSVVDSRSYNEQFF. In DNA form, the CDR3 reads TGTGCCAGCAGCGTAGTCGACAGCCGCTCCTACAATGAGCAGTTCTTC. This chain connects TRBV9 to TRBJ2-1; TRBD1 might be the D (5 bases). Germline V CDR1 and CDR2: SGDLS, YYNGEE. CDR3 size: 16 residues. With 0 bases removed from V and 0 bases from J, the gap between germline ends came to 10 bases.

The V and J genes are TRBV10-1 and TRBJ1-1; D unclear. Germline V CDR1 and CDR2: WNHNN, SYGVQD (reference sequence). Trimming took off 8 bases at V and 1 base at J, with 2 bases between the two ends. The CDR3 runs to 10 residues. CDR3 sequence reads: CASPNTEAFF. CDR3 nucleotide sequence: TGCGCCAGCCCGAACACTGAAGCTTTCTTT.

This chain uses TRBV5-1 with TRBJ2-1; D gene uncertain. Germline CDR1 is SGHRS and CDR2 is YFSETQ. V was shortened by 0 bases and J by 1 base, with 14 bases between the two germline ends. The CDR3 is made up of 17 amino acids. CDR3 sequence (DNA): TGCGCCAGCAGCTTGGCGGTGGGCGGACCTTCCTACAATGAGCAGTTCTTC. It codes for CASSLAVGGPSYNEQFF.

This chain uses TRBV7-8 with TRBJ2-7, with TRBD1 matching over 9 bases. Per the germline V gene, CDR1 is SGHVS and CDR2 is FQNEAQ. V was pared by 5 bases and J by 3 bases, with 20 bases of the junction left unmatched. CDR3 length equals 19 residues. Here the CDR3 DNA reads TGTGCCAGCAGCAGGAATATTTGGACAGGGGAGGGCTCCGACTACGAGCAGTACTTC. Translating gives CASSRNIWTGEGSDYEQYF.

The genes are TRBV29-1 and TRBJ1-2; TRBD1 aligns across 9 bases. V gave up 6 bases and J gave up 3 bases; unmatched junction bases: 2. Germline CDR1 is SQVTM and CDR2 is ANQGSEA. This CDR3 spans 12 amino acids. CDR3 loop: CSVRTGDYGYTF. CDR3 nucleotide sequence: TGCAGCGTCCGGACAGGGGACTATGGCTACACCTTC.

This clone was counted a few times. V is TRBV4-3 and J is TRBJ1-2; 7 positions match TRBD1. The CDR3 extends over 15 amino acids. Looked up from germline, CDR1 is LGHNA and CDR2 is YSLEER. V lost 2 bases and J lost 8; bases outside the gene matches: 11. CDR3 bases: TGCGCCAGCAGCCAACTGCCAGGGGGGCTCGGAGGCTACACCTTC. Translating gives CASSQLPGGLGGYTF.

The rearrangement joins TRBV24-1 to TRBJ1-1, with TRBD1 as a possible D gene (6 bases). The germline V gene encodes CDR1 KGHDR and CDR2 SFDVKD. The V end was cut by 5 bases, the J end by 4 bases, with 13 bases between. The length of the CDR3 is 14 residues. CDR3 sequence reads: CATSAAGGGTEAFF. DNA of the CDR3: TGTGCCACCAGTGCGGCCGGGGGCGGCACTGAAGCTTTCTTT.

V usage is TRBV6-5 and J usage is TRBJ1-1, with D perhaps TRBD1 (5 bases). V was clipped by 6 bases and J by 8 bases, with 19 bases between them. The CDR3 length is 14 residues. Looked up from germline, CDR1 is MNHEY and CDR2 is SVGAGI. The chain's CDR3 is CASSPQGGIQEAFF. DNA of the CDR3: TGTGCCAGCAGCCCGCAGGGAGGGATCCAAGAAGCTTTCTTT.

The J gene is TRBJ1-1, the V gene TRBV5-4, with 12 bases matching TRBD1. Germline CDR1 SGHNT, CDR2 YYREEE (reference sequence). V dropped 8 bases and J dropped 6; count of bases not matched to a gene: 8. The CDR3 extends over 14 amino acids. The CDR3 nucleotides are TGTGCCAGTACCCGGGACAGGGGGCCTTCTGAAGCTTTCTTT. Protein product: CASTRDRGPSEAFF.

The CDR3 here is CASSITRQGGYGYTF. CDR3 nucleotides: TGTGCCAGTAGTATAACCCGACAGGGCGGCTATGGCTACACCTTC. This chain links TRBV19 with TRBJ1-2; 7 bases fit TRBD1. Per germline, CDR1 LNHDA and CDR2 SQIVND (reference sequence). J was trimmed by 4 bases and V by 2 bases; bases with no gene match: 7. The CDR3 length is 15 residues.

The chain carries TRBV10-2 and TRBJ1-3; no firm D call. The CDR3 contains 14 residues. Trimming took 2 bases from V and 3 from J, leaving 8 bases between them. Per germline, CDR1 WSHSY and CDR2 SAAADI. The CDR3 DNA is TGCGCCAGCAGTGAGACCGGACGTGGAAACACCATATATTTT. Translated, it gives CASSETGRGNTIYF.